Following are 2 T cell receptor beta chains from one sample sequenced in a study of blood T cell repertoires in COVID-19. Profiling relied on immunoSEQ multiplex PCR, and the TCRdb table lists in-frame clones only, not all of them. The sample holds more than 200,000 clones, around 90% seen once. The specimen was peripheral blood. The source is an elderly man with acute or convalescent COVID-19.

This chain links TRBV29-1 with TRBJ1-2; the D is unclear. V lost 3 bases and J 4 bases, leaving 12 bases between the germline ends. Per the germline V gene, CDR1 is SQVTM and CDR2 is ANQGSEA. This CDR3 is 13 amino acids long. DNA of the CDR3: TGCAGCGTTGATTGGCCTTCGGGCTATGGCTACACCTTC. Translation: CSVDWPSGYGYTF. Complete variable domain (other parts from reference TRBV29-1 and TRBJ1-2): SAVISQKPSRDICQRGTSLTIQCQVDSQVTMMFWYRQQPGQSLTLIATANQGSEATYESGFVIDKFPISRPNLTFSTLTVSNMSPEDSSIYLCSVDWPSGYGYTFGSGTRLTVV.

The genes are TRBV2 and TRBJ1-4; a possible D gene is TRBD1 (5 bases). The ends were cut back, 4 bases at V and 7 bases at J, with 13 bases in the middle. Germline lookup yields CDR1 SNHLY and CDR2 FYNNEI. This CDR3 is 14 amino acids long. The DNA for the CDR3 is TGTGCCAGCAGTGTGGGACTCGGGGGTGAAAAACTGTTTTTT. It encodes CASSVGLGGEKLFF.